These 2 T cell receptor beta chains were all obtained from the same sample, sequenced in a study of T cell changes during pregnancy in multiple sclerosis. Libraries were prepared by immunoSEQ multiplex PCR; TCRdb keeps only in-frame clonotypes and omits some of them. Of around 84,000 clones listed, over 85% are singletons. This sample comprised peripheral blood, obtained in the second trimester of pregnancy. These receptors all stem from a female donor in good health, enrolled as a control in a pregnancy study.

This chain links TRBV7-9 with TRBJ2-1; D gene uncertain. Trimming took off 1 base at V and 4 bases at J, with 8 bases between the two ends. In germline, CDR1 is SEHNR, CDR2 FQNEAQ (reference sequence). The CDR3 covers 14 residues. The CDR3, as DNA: TGTGCCAGCAGCTTAGGGGCCCATTACAATGAGCAGTTCTTC. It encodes CASSLGAHYNEQFF. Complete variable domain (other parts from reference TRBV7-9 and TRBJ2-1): DTGVSQNPRHKITKRGQNVTFRCDPISEHNRLYWYRQTLGQGPEFLTYFQNEAQLEKSRLLSDRFSAERPKGSFSTLEIQRTEQGDSAMYLCASSLGAHYNEQFFGPGTRLTVL.

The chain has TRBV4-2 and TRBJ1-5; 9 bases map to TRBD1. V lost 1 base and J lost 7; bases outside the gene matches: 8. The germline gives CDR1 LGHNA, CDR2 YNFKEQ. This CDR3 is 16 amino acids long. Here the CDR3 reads CASSQAGQGRRQPQHF. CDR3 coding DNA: TGTGCCAGCAGCCAAGCGGGACAGGGCAGAAGACAGCCCCAGCATTTT.